These T cell receptor beta chains were read from a single sample in a study of cytomegalovirus exposure and HLA in healthy donors. Clones were sequenced by immunoSEQ multiplex PCR, and TCRdb holds only the in-frame ones, with some missing. The sample lists roughly 190,000 clones, 82% occurring once. Sequenced sample: PBMCs. The receptors derive from a woman aged 18 to 35 in good health and CMV-seronegative. Both conserved end residues are part of each CDR3. The D gene is left open where the match is weak. Clone size appears in some rows only: once, few, many, or a class for an expanded clone.

V gene: TRBV19; clone size: -; J gene: TRBJ2-3; D gene: TRBD2; CDR3 protein: CASRLAGGTDTQYF; CDR3 DNA: TGTGCCAGTAGACTAGCGGGAGGGACAGATACGCAGTATTTT
V gene: TRBV27; clone size: -; J gene: TRBJ2-7; D gene: TRBD2; CDR3 protein: CASSLLAGGAVQYF; CDR3 DNA: TGTGCCAGCAGTTTACTAGCGGGAGGAGCGGTGCAGTACTTC
V gene: TRBV5-1; clone size: -; J gene: TRBJ1-1; D gene: -; CDR3 protein: CASGLDGLNTEAFF; CDR3 DNA: TGCGCCAGCGGACTCGACGGACTGAACACTGAAGCTTTCTTT
V gene: TRBV19; clone size: -; J gene: TRBJ1-5; D gene: TRBD1; CDR3 protein: CASSTPDRGGQPQHF; CDR3 DNA: TGTGCCAGTAGTACCCCCGACAGGGGCGGACAGCCCCAGCATTTT
V gene: TRBV19; clone size: -; J gene: TRBJ2-1; D gene: TRBD2; CDR3 protein: CASKGLAGGQGNEQFF; CDR3 DNA: TGTGCCAGTAAGGGGTTAGCGGGGGGCCAAGGGAATGAGCAGTTCTTC
V gene: TRBV5-1; clone size: few; J gene: TRBJ2-7; D gene: TRBD1; CDR3 protein: CASSLSRDRVDYEQYF; CDR3 DNA: TGCGCCAGCAGCTTGAGTAGGGACAGGGTCGACTACGAGCAGTACTTC
V gene: TRBV6-1; clone size: -; J gene: TRBJ1-2; D gene: -; CDR3 protein: CASSDPGTLLANYGYTF; CDR3 DNA: TGTGCCAGCAGTGACCCCGGGACATTACTAGCTAACTATGGCTACACCTTC
V gene: TRBV7-8; clone size: -; J gene: TRBJ2-3; D gene: TRBD2; CDR3 protein: CASSLTSGATGADTQYF; CDR3 DNA: TGTGCCAGCAGCTTAACTAGCGGGGCCACGGGCGCAGATACGCAGTATTTT
V gene: TRBV7-3; clone size: -; J gene: TRBJ2-3; D gene: TRBD2; CDR3 protein: CASSVGLAGVSTDTQYF; CDR3 DNA: TGTGCCAGCAGCGTAGGACTAGCGGGAGTTAGCACAGATACGCAGTATTTT
V gene: TRBV19; clone size: -; J gene: TRBJ2-7; D gene: TRBD2; CDR3 protein: CASSYKSGLAYYEQYF; CDR3 DNA: TGTGCCAGTAGTTACAAGTCTGGACTAGCGTACTACGAGCAGTACTTC
V gene: TRBV6-5; clone size: -; J gene: TRBJ2-2; D gene: -; CDR3 protein: CASRGLENTGELFF; CDR3 DNA: TGTGCCAGCAGAGGACTCGAGAACACCGGGGAGCTGTTTTTT
V gene: TRBV29-1; clone size: -; J gene: TRBJ1-2; D gene: -; CDR3 protein: CSVGITGPGNGYTF; CDR3 DNA: TGCAGCGTAGGAATTACAGGCCCCGGTAATGGCTACACCTTC
V gene: TRBV13; clone size: -; J gene: TRBJ1-4; D gene: TRBD1; CDR3 protein: CASSLGRGTGSEKLFF; CDR3 DNA: TGTGCCAGCAGCTTAGGCCGAGGGACAGGGAGTGAAAAACTGTTTTTT
V gene: TRBV5-1; clone size: few; J gene: TRBJ2-3; D gene: -; CDR3 protein: CATRDFTSTDTQYF; CDR3 DNA: TGCGCCACCCGGGACTTCACTAGCACAGATACGCAGTATTTT
V gene: TRBV5-1; clone size: -; J gene: TRBJ2-7; D gene: -; CDR3 protein: CASSSGAYEQYF; CDR3 DNA: TGCGCCAGCAGCTCCGGAGCCTACGAGCAGTACTTC
V gene: TRBV15; clone size: -; J gene: TRBJ2-1; D gene: TRBD2; CDR3 protein: CATSSPFGIPGLAGGSEQFF; CDR3 DNA: TGTGCCACCAGCAGCCCCTTTGGGATCCCGGGACTAGCGGGAGGGTCAGAGCAGTTCTTC
V gene: TRBV28; clone size: -; J gene: TRBJ1-1; D gene: -; CDR3 protein: CASSFLRTEAFF; CDR3 DNA: TGTGCCAGCAGTTTTCTCCGCACTGAAGCTTTCTTT
V gene: TRBV6-5; clone size: -; J gene: TRBJ2-5; D gene: TRBD2; CDR3 protein: CASSSSGGNQETQYF; CDR3 DNA: TGTGCCAGCAGTTCTAGCGGGGGGAACCAAGAGACCCAGTACTTC
V gene: TRBV6-5; clone size: once; J gene: TRBJ1-2; D gene: TRBD1; CDR3 protein: CASSYSDRAYGYTF; CDR3 DNA: TGTGCCAGCAGTTACTCGGACAGGGCCTATGGCTACACCTTC
V gene: TRBV2; clone size: -; J gene: TRBJ2-7; D gene: -; CDR3 protein: CATYSASYEQYF; CDR3 DNA: TGTGCCACGTATAGCGCCTCCTACGAGCAGTACTTC
V gene: TRBV7-2; clone size: -; J gene: TRBJ2-7; D gene: TRBD2; CDR3 protein: CASSLAGLAAYEQYF; CDR3 DNA: TGTGCCAGCAGCTTAGCGGGACTAGCGGCTTACGAGCAGTACTTC
V gene: TRBV5-1; clone size: -; J gene: TRBJ1-4; D gene: TRBD1; CDR3 protein: CASSSPGGTNEKLFF; CDR3 DNA: TGCGCCAGCAGCTCTCCAGGGGGAACTAATGAAAAACTGTTTTTT
V gene: TRBV6-5; clone size: -; J gene: TRBJ1-3; D gene: -; CDR3 protein: CASKNGGDTIYF; CDR3 DNA: TGTGCCAGCAAAAACGGGGGGGACACCATATATTTT
V gene: TRBV5-8; clone size: -; J gene: TRBJ2-5; D gene: -; CDR3 protein: CASSLSQVVETQYF; CDR3 DNA: TGTGCCAGCAGCTTGTCACAGGTGGTTGAGACCCAGTACTTC
V gene: TRBV30; clone size: -; J gene: TRBJ2-2; D gene: -; CDR3 protein: CAWIQLNTGELFF; CDR3 DNA: TGTGCCTGGATACAGCTGAACACCGGGGAGCTGTTTTTT
V gene: TRBV11-2; clone size: -; J gene: TRBJ1-1; D gene: -; CDR3 protein: CASSKTQNTEAFF; CDR3 DNA: TGTGCCAGCAGTAAGACACAGAACACTGAAGCTTTCTTT
V gene: TRBV27; clone size: -; J gene: TRBJ1-5; D gene: -; CDR3 protein: CASSLRGPTSNQPQHF; CDR3 DNA: TGTGCCAGCAGTTTGCGGGGCCCAACTAGCAATCAGCCCCAGCATTTT
V gene: TRBV11-2; clone size: -; J gene: TRBJ2-7; D gene: TRBD2; CDR3 protein: CASSLIEGLAGGRPYEQYF; CDR3 DNA: TGTGCCAGCAGCTTAATAGAGGGACTAGCGGGAGGGCGACCCTACGAGCAGTACTTC
V gene: TRBV6-5; clone size: -; J gene: TRBJ2-7; D gene: -; CDR3 protein: CASWGHIYEQYF; CDR3 DNA: TGTGCCAGCTGGGGACATATCTACGAGCAGTACTTC
V gene: TRBV2; clone size: -; J gene: TRBJ2-3; D gene: -; CDR3 protein: CASSGLAGTDTQYF; CDR3 DNA: TGTGCCAGCAGTGGCCTGGCGGGGACAGATACGCAGTATTTT
V gene: TRBV6-1; clone size: once; J gene: TRBJ2-1; D gene: -; CDR3 protein: CASSLPGAYNEQFF; CDR3 DNA: TGTGCCAGCAGCCTTCCCGGGGCCTACAATGAGCAGTTCTTC